These T cell receptor beta chains were read from a single sample in a study of blood T cell repertoires in COVID-19. The method was immunoSEQ multiplex PCR; TCRdb's version includes in-frame clones alone and lacks a portion of them. The table includes about 180,000 clones, approximately 89% detected once. The sequencing input was PBMCs or T cells enriched from blood (not recorded which). The receptors originated from a man between 35 and 55 years old who had recovered from COVID-19. The CDR3 runs from the conserved cysteine through the conserved F or W. A D gene is named only where the DNA matches it firmly. Clone size, where shown, is once, few, many, or a class for clones that have expanded.

j_call	v_call	clone_size	cdr3_length	d_call	cdr3_aa	cdr3_nt
TRBJ1-3	TRBV11-3	.	14	.	CASSLQISGNTIYF	TGTGCCAGCAGCTTACAGATCTCTGGAAACACCATATATTTT
TRBJ2-7	TRBV6-6	.	13	.	CASTLRPGGEQYF	TGTGCCAGCACTTTACGCCCCGGGGGCGAGCAGTACTTC
TRBJ1-5	TRBV29-1	once	15	TRBD1	CSVLGTGGRDQPQHF	TGCAGCGTCCTTGGGACAGGGGGCCGTGATCAGCCCCAGCATTTT
TRBJ1-5	TRBV2	few	15	.	CASSSRRRSRQPQHF	TGTGCCAGCAGTTCAAGAAGAAGGAGCCGGCAGCCCCAGCATTTT
TRBJ2-1	TRBV29-1	.	14	TRBD2	CSVATSGSSPEQFF	TGCAGCGTAGCTACTAGCGGGAGTTCGCCTGAGCAGTTCTTC
TRBJ2-3	TRBV9	.	16	.	CASSVVDSGYTDTQYF	TGTGCCAGCAGCGTAGTAGATTCGGGGTATACAGATACGCAGTATTTT
TRBJ2-7	TRBV4-1	few	13	.	CASSPEGGYEQYF	TGCGCCAGCAGCCCAGAGGGGGGGTACGAGCAGTACTTC
TRBJ2-1	TRBV12-3/TRBV12-4	.	12	TRBD1	CAIPGTASTWIF	TGTGCCATCCCAGGGACAGCCAGTACGTGGATCTTC
TRBJ1-3	TRBV7-6	.	14	.	CASRDDSSGNTIYF	TGTGCCAGCAGGGACGACAGCTCTGGAAACACCATATATTTT
TRBJ1-2	TRBV12-3/TRBV12-4	.	12	TRBD1	CASKLGQDGYTF	TGTGCCAGCAAACTGGGACAGGATGGCTACACCTTC
TRBJ1-5	TRBV30	.	15	TRBD1	CAWNKGGGSNQPQHF	TGTGCCTGGAACAAAGGGGGCGGCAGCAATCAGCCCCAGCATTTT
TRBJ2-3	TRBV21-1	.	15	.	CATRPAGEGTDTQYF	TGTGCCACGCGGCCTGCGGGAGAGGGCACAGATACGCAGTATTTT
TRBJ2-1	TRBV19	few	18	TRBD2	CASSIETGLAGPYNEQFF	TGTGCCAGTAGTATAGAAACCGGACTAGCGGGGCCTTACAATGAGCAGTTCTTC
TRBJ1-2	TRBV27	.	12	.	CAVFGANYGYTF	TGTGCCGTATTCGGAGCTAACTATGGCTACACCTTC
TRBJ2-1	TRBV20-1	.	14	.	CSASPLSSYNEQFF	TGCAGTGCTAGTCCCCTTAGCTCCTACAATGAGCAGTTCTTC
TRBJ2-2	TRBV2	.	14	.	CASVTGRNTGELFF	TGTGCCAGCGTAACAGGGAGGAACACCGGGGAGCTGTTTTTT
TRBJ1-5	TRBV28	once	15	.	CASSPRGGFGQPQHF	TGTGCCAGCAGTCCCCGGGGGGGGTTTGGTCAGCCCCAGCATTTT
TRBJ1-4	TRBV7-9	.	12	.	CASSLESEKLFF	TGTGCCAGCAGCTTAGAGAGTGAAAAACTGTTTTTT
TRBJ2-5	TRBV3-1/TRBV3-2	once	14	TRBD1	CASSQVRTGQTQYF	TGTGCCAGCAGCCAAGTTCGGACAGGGCAGACCCAGTACTTC
TRBJ1-1	TRBV20-1	few	11	.	CSALQGNEAFF	TGCAGTGCTTTACAGGGAAATGAAGCTTTCTTT
TRBJ1-1	TRBV2	.	15	.	CASSEAWTANTEAFF	TGTGCCAGCAGTGAAGCATGGACAGCGAACACTGAAGCTTTCTTT
TRBJ2-3	TRBV5-1	.	15	.	CASSLSTGSTDTQYF	TGCGCCAGCAGCTTGTCAACCGGGTCGACAGATACGCAGTATTTT
TRBJ2-7	TRBV3-1/TRBV3-2	few	14	.	CASSQASGLREQYF	TGTGCCAGCAGCCAAGCAAGTGGGCTTCGGGAGCAGTACTTC
TRBJ2-7	TRBV4-1	.	15	TRBD1	CASSPGQDPTYEQYF	TGCGCCAGCAGCCCCGGACAGGACCCGACCTACGAGCAGTACTTC
TRBJ2-1	TRBV7-2	.	14	TRBD2	CASSLVLADNEQFF	TGTGCCAGCAGCTTAGTACTAGCGGATAATGAGCAGTTCTTC
TRBJ1-5	TRBV5-6	.	14	TRBD1	CASSLGTGIQPQHF	TGTGCCAGCAGCTTAGGGACAGGGATCCAGCCCCAGCATTTT
TRBJ1-2	TRBV29-1	many	11	.	CSVGGAGGYTF	TGCAGCGTTGGCGGGGCGGGAGGCTACACCTTC
TRBJ2-2	TRBV10-3	.	14	.	CATRGQGRTGELFF	TGTGCCACTAGGGGCCAGGGTAGGACCGGGGAGCTGTTTTTT
TRBJ1-1	TRBV20-1	.	12	.	CSASTGSVEAFF	TGCAGTGCGAGTACAGGGTCGGTTGAAGCTTTCTTT
TRBJ1-3	TRBV7-9	.	15	TRBD1	CASSLPGQGGNTIYF	TGTGCCAGCAGCTTACCGGGACAGGGTGGAAACACCATATATTTT
TRBJ2-1	TRBV7-6	.	14	.	CATRPAELNNEQFF	TGTGCCACCCGCCCAGCGGAACTAAACAATGAGCAGTTCTTC
TRBJ1-1	TRBV27	.	15	.	CASSFRQASTTEAFF	TGTGCCAGCAGTTTTAGACAGGCGTCCACAACTGAAGCTTTCTTT
TRBJ1-1	TRBV12-3/TRBV12-4	.	12	TRBD1	CASSSTGMKAFF	TGTGCCAGCAGTTCGACAGGGATGAAAGCTTTCTTT
TRBJ2-7	TRBV27	.	17	TRBD2	CASSLYGAGGRYYEQYF	TGTGCCAGCAGTTTATACGGGGCGGGGGGGAGATACTACGAGCAGTACTTC
TRBJ2-7	TRBV3-1/TRBV3-2	.	15	TRBD1	CASSPRQGDSYEQYF	TGTGCCAGCAGCCCGAGACAGGGTGACTCCTACGAGCAGTACTTC
TRBJ1-4	TRBV3-1/TRBV3-2	.	13	TRBD1	CASSRAGGEKLFF	TGTGCCAGCAGCCGCGCAGGGGGTGAAAAACTGTTTTTT
TRBJ1-1	TRBV30	.	15	TRBD1	CAWSVRSGGYTEAFF	TGTGCCTGGAGTGTACGATCAGGGGGTTACACTGAAGCTTTCTTT
TRBJ1-1	TRBV11-2	.	11	.	CASQGRTEAFF	TGTGCCAGCCAGGGGAGAACGGAAGCTTTCTTT
TRBJ1-1	TRBV30	.	15	.	CAWSTQYRVNTEAFF	TGTGCCTGGAGTACGCAGTACAGGGTGAACACTGAAGCTTTCTTT
TRBJ2-2	TRBV9	.	15	TRBD1	CASSPGQINTGELFF	TGTGCCAGCAGCCCGGGACAGATAAACACCGGGGAGCTGTTTTTT
TRBJ1-5	TRBV2	.	18	TRBD1	CASTIGTGNRIGNQPQHF	TGTGCCAGCACCATTGGGACAGGGAACCGTATAGGCAATCAGCCCCAGCATTTT
TRBJ1-6	TRBV2	.	17	TRBD1	CASSATRQGRENSPLHF	TGTGCCAGCAGCGCAACAAGACAGGGGAGGGAAAATTCACCCCTCCACTTT
TRBJ2-6	TRBV4-2	many	17	TRBD2	CASSQGTSGGGANVLTF	TGTGCCAGCAGCCAAGGGACTAGCGGGGGTGGGGCCAACGTCCTGACTTTC
TRBJ2-1	TRBV4-1	.	15	.	CASSLDRSSYNEQFF	TGCGCCAGCAGCCTGGACAGAAGCTCCTACAATGAGCAGTTCTTC
TRBJ2-7	TRBV19	.	16	.	CASSTRIGQRPYEQYF	TGTGCCAGTAGTACGAGGATTGGACAGCGACCCTACGAGCAGTACTTC
TRBJ2-1	TRBV30	.	17	TRBD2	CAWSRGAILAGDNEQFF	TGTGCCTGGAGTCGGGGGGCCATACTAGCGGGAGACAATGAGCAGTTCTTC
TRBJ2-5	TRBV9	.	14	TRBD1	CASSPRTGTETQYF	TGTGCCAGCAGCCCGCGGACAGGGACAGAGACCCAGTACTTC
TRBJ2-7	TRBV6-5	.	14	.	CASSFTGLPYEQYF	TGTGCCAGCAGTTTCACAGGGCTACCGTACGAGCAGTACTTC